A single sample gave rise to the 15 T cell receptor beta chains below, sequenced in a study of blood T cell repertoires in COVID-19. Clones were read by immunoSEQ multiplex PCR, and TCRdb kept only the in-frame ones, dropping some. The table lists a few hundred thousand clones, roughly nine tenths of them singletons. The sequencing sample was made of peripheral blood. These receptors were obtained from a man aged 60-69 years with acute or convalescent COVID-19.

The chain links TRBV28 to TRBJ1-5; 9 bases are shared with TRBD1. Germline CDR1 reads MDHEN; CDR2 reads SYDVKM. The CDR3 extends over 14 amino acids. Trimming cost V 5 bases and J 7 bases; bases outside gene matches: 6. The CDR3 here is CASSRTGALQPQHF. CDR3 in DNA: TGTGCCAGCAGTAGGACAGGGGCTTTACAGCCCCAGCATTTT.

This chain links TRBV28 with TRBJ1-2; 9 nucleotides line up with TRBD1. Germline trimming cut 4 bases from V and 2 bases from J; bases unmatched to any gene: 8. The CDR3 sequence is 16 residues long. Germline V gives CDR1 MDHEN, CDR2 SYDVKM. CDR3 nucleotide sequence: TGTGCCAGCAGTTCAGGACAGGGGCGCCCCAACTATGGCTACACCTTC. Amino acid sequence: CASSSGQGRPNYGYTF.

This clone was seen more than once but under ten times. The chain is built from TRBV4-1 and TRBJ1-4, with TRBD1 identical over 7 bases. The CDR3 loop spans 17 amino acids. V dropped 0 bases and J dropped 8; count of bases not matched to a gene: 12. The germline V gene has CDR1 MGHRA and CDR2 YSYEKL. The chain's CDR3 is CASSQESSGGVSEKLFF. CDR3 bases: TGCGCCAGCAGCCAAGAGTCATCAGGGGGTGTTTCAGAAAAACTGTTTTTT.

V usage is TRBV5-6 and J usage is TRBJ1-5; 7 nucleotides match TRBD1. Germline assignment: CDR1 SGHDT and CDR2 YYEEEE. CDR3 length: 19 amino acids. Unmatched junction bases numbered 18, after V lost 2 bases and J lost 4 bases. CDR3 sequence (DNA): TGTGCCAGCAGCTTAATGACAGGGAGAGGAGGACCCCAGAATCAGCCCCAGCATTTT. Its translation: CASSLMTGRGGPQNQPQHF.

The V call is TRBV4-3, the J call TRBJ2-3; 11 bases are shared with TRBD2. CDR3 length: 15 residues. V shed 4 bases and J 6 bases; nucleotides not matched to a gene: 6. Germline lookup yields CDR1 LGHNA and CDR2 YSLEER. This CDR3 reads CASSPRLAGSDTQYF. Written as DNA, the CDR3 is TGCGCCAGCAGCCCGAGACTAGCGGGGTCGGATACGCAGTATTTT.

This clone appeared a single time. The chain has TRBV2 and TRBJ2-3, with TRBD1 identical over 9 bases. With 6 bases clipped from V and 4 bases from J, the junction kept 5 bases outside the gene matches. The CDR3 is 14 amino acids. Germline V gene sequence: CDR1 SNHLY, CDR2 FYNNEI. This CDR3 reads CASRTGQGPDTQYF. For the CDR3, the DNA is TGTGCCAGCAGGACAGGACAGGGGCCAGATACGCAGTATTTT.

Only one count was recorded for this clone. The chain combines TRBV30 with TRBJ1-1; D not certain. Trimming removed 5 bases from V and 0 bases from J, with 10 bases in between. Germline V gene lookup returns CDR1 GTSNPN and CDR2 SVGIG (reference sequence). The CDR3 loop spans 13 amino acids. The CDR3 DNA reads TGTGCCTGGGATCAGTCTTTGAACACTGAAGCTTTCTTT. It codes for CAWDQSLNTEAFF.

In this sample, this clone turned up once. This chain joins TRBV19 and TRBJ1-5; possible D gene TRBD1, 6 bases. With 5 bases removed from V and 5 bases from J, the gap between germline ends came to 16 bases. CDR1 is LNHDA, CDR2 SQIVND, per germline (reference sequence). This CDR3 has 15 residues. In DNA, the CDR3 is TGTGCCAGTAGTGCGTCAGGGGCTGGGTATCAGCCCCAGCATTTT. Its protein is CASSASGAGYQPQHF.

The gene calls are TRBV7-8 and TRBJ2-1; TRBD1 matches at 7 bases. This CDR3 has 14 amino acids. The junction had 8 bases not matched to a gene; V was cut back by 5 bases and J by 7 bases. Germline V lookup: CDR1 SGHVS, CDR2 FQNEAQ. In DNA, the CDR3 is TGTGCCAGCAGCGACAGGGTGCGCGTGAATGAGCAGTTCTTC. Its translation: CASSDRVRVNEQFF.

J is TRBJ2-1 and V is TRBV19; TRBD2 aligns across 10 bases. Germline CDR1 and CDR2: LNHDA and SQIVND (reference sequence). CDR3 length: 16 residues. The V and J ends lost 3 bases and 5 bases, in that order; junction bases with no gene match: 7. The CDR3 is CASSINGLAVNNEQFF. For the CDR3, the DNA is TGTGCCAGTAGTATCAACGGACTAGCGGTAAACAATGAGCAGTTCTTC.

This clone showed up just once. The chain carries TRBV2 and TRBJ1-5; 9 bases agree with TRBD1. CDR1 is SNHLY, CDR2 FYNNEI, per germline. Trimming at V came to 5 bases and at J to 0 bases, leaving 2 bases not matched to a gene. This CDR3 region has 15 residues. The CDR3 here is CASSWGQGSNQPQHF. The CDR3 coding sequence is TGTGCCAGCAGTTGGGGACAGGGTAGCAATCAGCCCCAGCATTTT. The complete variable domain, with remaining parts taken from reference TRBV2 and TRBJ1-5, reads EPEVTQTPSHQVTQMGQEVILRCVPISNHLYFYWYRQILGQKVEFLVSFYNNEISEKSEIFDDQFSVERPDGSNFTLKIRSTKLEDSAMYFCASSWGQGSNQPQHFGDGTRLSIL.

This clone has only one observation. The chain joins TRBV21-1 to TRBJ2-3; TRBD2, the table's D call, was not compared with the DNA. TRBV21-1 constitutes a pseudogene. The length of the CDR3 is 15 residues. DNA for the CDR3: TGTGCCAGCAGCAAAGATGAGAGTTTCTCAGATACGCAGTATTTT. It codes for CASSKDESFSDTQYF.

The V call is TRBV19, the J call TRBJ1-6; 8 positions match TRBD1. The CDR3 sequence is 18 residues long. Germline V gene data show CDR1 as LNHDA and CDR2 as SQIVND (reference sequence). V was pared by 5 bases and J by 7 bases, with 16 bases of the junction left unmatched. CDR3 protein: CASSGEGGRGQRNSPLHF. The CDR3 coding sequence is TGTGCCAGTAGTGGAGAGGGGGGCAGGGGGCAGAGGAATTCACCCCTCCACTTT.

CDR3 loop: CASSVSGTSAYNEQFF. The DNA for the CDR3 is TGTGCCAGCAGCGTATCCGGGACTAGCGCCTACAATGAGCAGTTCTTC. This chain links TRBV9 with TRBJ2-1; 10 bases fit TRBD2. V shed 1 base and J 2 bases; nucleotides not matched to a gene: 3. This CDR3 comprises 16 residues. The germline gives CDR1 SGDLS, CDR2 YYNGEE.

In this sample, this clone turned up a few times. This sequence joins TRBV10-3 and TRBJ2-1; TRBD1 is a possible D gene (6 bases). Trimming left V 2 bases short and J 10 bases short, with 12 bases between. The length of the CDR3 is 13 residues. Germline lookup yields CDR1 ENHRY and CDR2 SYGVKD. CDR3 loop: CAISEPDRMEQFF. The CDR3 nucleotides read TGTGCCATCAGTGAGCCTGACAGGATGGAGCAGTTCTTC.